Listed below are T cell receptor beta chains from one sample, sequenced in a study of T-cell memory formation after mild COVID-19. TCRdb called the 5' RACE reads again in MiXCR, with one record for every CDR3 protein. Among 450,000 or so distinct CDR3 sequences listed, around 19% were seen once. Sequencing was performed on PBMCs or a T cell subset sorted from them (not recorded which). Receptor source: an adult woman who had mild COVID-19 (a few samples of this study predate the infection). Cell type and time point are not known. Both conserved end residues are part of each CDR3. D genes are given only for firm matches. For some rows the clone size is stated as once, few or many, or as a class when expanded; others skip it.

abundance: NA; len: 13; j_gene: TRBJ2-2; v_gene: TRBV18; d_gene: NA; CDR3nt: TGTGCCAGCTCACCGGGGATCGCCGGGGAGCTGTTTTTT; CDR3aa: CASSPGIAGELFF
abundance: NA; len: 13; j_gene: TRBJ2-3; v_gene: TRBV19; d_gene: NA; CDR3nt: TGTGCCAGTAGTATAGCTACCCCAGATACGCAGTATTTT; CDR3aa: CASSIATPDTQYF
abundance: many; len: 16; j_gene: TRBJ2-7; v_gene: TRBV12-3/TRBV12-4; d_gene: TRBD2; CDR3nt: TGTGCCAGCAGTTTTCGGCTAGCGGGAGTCAAGGACGAGCAGTACTTC; CDR3aa: CASSFRLAGVKDEQYF
abundance: NA; len: 17; j_gene: TRBJ2-2; v_gene: TRBV5-1; d_gene: TRBD2; CDR3nt: TGCGCCAGCAGCTTGGCCTTCGCGGGGGAGCCGGGCGGGGAGCTGTTTTTT; CDR3aa: CASSLAFAGEPGGELFF
abundance: few; len: 15; j_gene: TRBJ2-3; v_gene: TRBV20-1; d_gene: NA; CDR3nt: TGCAGTGCTCCGGCCCGGGGGCTAGCTGTAGATACGCAGTATTTT; CDR3aa: CSAPARGLAVDTQYF
abundance: NA; len: 17; j_gene: TRBJ1-2; v_gene: TRBV20-1; d_gene: NA; CDR3nt: TGCAGTGCTAGTTATTTTTCGTTGCGGACGGCTAACTATGGCTACACCTTC; CDR3aa: CSASYFSLRTANYGYTF
abundance: NA; len: 16; j_gene: TRBJ2-6; v_gene: TRBV14; d_gene: NA; CDR3nt: TGTGCCAGCAGCCAAGGAGGGTACTCTGGGGCCAACGTCCTGACTTTC; CDR3aa: CASSQGGYSGANVLTF
abundance: many; len: 13; j_gene: TRBJ2-1; v_gene: TRBV4-1; d_gene: NA; CDR3nt: TGCGCCAGCAGCCAAGATTATTCCCCACCACAGTTCTTC; CDR3aa: CASSQDYSPPQFF
abundance: NA; len: 15; j_gene: TRBJ1-5; v_gene: TRBV6-1; d_gene: TRBD1; CDR3nt: TGTGCCATCAACCCCCGGGACAGGGCCGGGCAGCCCCAGCATTTT; CDR3aa: CAINPRDRAGQPQHF
abundance: few; len: 15; j_gene: TRBJ2-1; v_gene: TRBV20-1; d_gene: TRBD1; CDR3nt: TGCAGTGCTAGAGTGGGCAGGGGGCTGTACAATGAGCAGTTCTTC; CDR3aa: CSARVGRGLYNEQFF
abundance: few; len: 20; j_gene: TRBJ2-3; v_gene: TRBV5-1; d_gene: NA; CDR3nt: TGCGCCAGCAGCTACCCCCAAAGCCCCCGGGACTTTGATGCGGCAGATACGCAGTATTTT; CDR3aa: CASSYPQSPRDFDAADTQYF
abundance: few; len: 14; j_gene: TRBJ1-1; v_gene: TRBV6-5; d_gene: NA; CDR3nt: TGTGCCAGCAGTTACGGGGCACTAAACACTGAAGCTTTCTTT; CDR3aa: CASSYGALNTEAFF
abundance: few; len: 15; j_gene: TRBJ1-1; v_gene: TRBV7-2; d_gene: TRBD1; CDR3nt: TGTGCCAGCAGCCCCGGGACAGGGAGGTCCACTGAAGCTTTCTTT; CDR3aa: CASSPGTGRSTEAFF
abundance: few; len: 17; j_gene: TRBJ2-1; v_gene: TRBV18; d_gene: TRBD2; CDR3nt: TGTGCCAGCTCCCAACGGTGGGCAGGGACTAGCGGGAATGAGCAGTTCTTC; CDR3aa: CASSQRWAGTSGNEQFF
abundance: many; len: 13; j_gene: TRBJ2-1; v_gene: TRBV3-1; d_gene: NA; CDR3nt: TGTGCCAGCAGCCAACCAAACCCGGCGGGACTGTACTTC; CDR3aa: CASSQPNPAGLYF
abundance: few; len: 13; j_gene: TRBJ2-1; v_gene: TRBV7-9; d_gene: NA; CDR3nt: TGTGCCAGCAGCTTAGCGGGATTTGGTGAGCAGTTCTTC; CDR3aa: CASSLAGFGEQFF
abundance: NA; len: 15; j_gene: TRBJ2-7; v_gene: TRBV30; d_gene: TRBD2; CDR3nt: TGTGCCTGGAACGATCAAATAGGGACTAGCTACGAGCAGTACTTC; CDR3aa: CAWNDQIGTSYEQYF
abundance: few; len: 12; j_gene: TRBJ1-1; v_gene: TRBV19; d_gene: TRBD1; CDR3nt: TGTGCCAGTAGCCGGACAGGGGGTGAAGCTTTCTTT; CDR3aa: CASSRTGGEAFF
abundance: NA; len: 14; j_gene: TRBJ1-2; v_gene: TRBV6-1; d_gene: TRBD1; CDR3nt: TGTGCCAGCAGTGAACCTGGGACAGACTATGGCTACACCTTC; CDR3aa: CASSEPGTDYGYTF
abundance: NA; len: 15; j_gene: TRBJ2-7; v_gene: TRBV5-5; d_gene: NA; CDR3nt: TGTGCCAGCAGCTTCGGGGACGGACCGACCTACGAGCAGTACTTC; CDR3aa: CASSFGDGPTYEQYF
abundance: NA; len: 14; j_gene: TRBJ2-7; v_gene: TRBV20-1; d_gene: TRBD1; CDR3nt: TGCAGTGCCGATCGGACGGGACAGACCTACGAGCAGTACTTC; CDR3aa: CSADRTGQTYEQYF
abundance: NA; len: 13; j_gene: TRBJ2-3; v_gene: TRBV5-1; d_gene: NA; CDR3nt: TGCGCCAGCAGCAGAAACATTGCAGATACGCAGTATTTT; CDR3aa: CASSRNIADTQYF
abundance: NA; len: 13; j_gene: TRBJ1-1; v_gene: TRBV28; d_gene: NA; CDR3nt: TGTGCCAGCAGTCCACGGACAAATTTTGAAGCTTTCTTT; CDR3aa: CASSPRTNFEAFF
abundance: few; len: 15; j_gene: TRBJ2-2; v_gene: TRBV9; d_gene: NA; CDR3nt: TGTGCCAGCAGCCACGAGGGTGGGGTCCCCGGGGAGCTGTTTTTT; CDR3aa: CASSHEGGVPGELFF
abundance: few; len: 15; j_gene: TRBJ1-5; v_gene: TRBV12-3/TRBV12-4; d_gene: TRBD1; CDR3nt: TGTGCCAGCAGTACCGGACAGGGAGGTGCTCAGCCCCAGCATTTT; CDR3aa: CASSTGQGGAQPQHF
abundance: few; len: 13; j_gene: TRBJ2-1; v_gene: TRBV7-2; d_gene: NA; CDR3nt: TGTGCCAGCAGCTCCCGACACCAGTTCGAGCAGTTCTTC; CDR3aa: CASSSRHQFEQFF
abundance: few; len: 12; j_gene: TRBJ2-3; v_gene: TRBV12-3/TRBV12-4; d_gene: NA; CDR3nt: TGTGCCAGCAGTCCACAAGGCGCGGCGCAGTATTTT; CDR3aa: CASSPQGAAQYF
abundance: NA; len: 14; j_gene: TRBJ2-7; v_gene: TRBV27; d_gene: TRBD1; CDR3nt: TGTGCCAGCAGTACCCGGGACAGGGCCTACGAGCAGTACTTC; CDR3aa: CASSTRDRAYEQYF
abundance: NA; len: 15; j_gene: TRBJ1-6; v_gene: TRBV20-1; d_gene: NA; CDR3nt: TGCAGTGCTAGAGTTGGGGGCAGGGAGATTTCACCCCTCCACTTT; CDR3aa: CSARVGGREISPLHF